This T cell receptor beta chain was observed in a study of early T cells in non-severe SARS-CoV-2 infection. TCRdb used MiXCR to reprocess the 5' RACE reads, holding one entry per CDR3 protein. The table records approximately 48,000 distinct CDR3 sequences, approximately 8.5% of them present only once. The CDR3 contains 14 residues. The V end lost 1 base, the J end lost 2 bases, and 9 bases lay between the germline ends. The germline V gene has CDR1 SGHNT and CDR2 YYREEE (reference sequence). This clonotype was found many times. Sequences were obtained from whole blood. The chain links TRBV5-4 to TRBJ2-5; D is uncertain. This TCR was recovered from an adult who was a healthcare worker with PCR-confirmed SARS-CoV-2 infection or an uninfected control (not recorded which). The CDR3 region is CASSLIGRQETQYF. The DNA for the CDR3 is TGTGCCAGCAGCTTGATCGGCAGGCAAGAGACCCAGTACTTC.